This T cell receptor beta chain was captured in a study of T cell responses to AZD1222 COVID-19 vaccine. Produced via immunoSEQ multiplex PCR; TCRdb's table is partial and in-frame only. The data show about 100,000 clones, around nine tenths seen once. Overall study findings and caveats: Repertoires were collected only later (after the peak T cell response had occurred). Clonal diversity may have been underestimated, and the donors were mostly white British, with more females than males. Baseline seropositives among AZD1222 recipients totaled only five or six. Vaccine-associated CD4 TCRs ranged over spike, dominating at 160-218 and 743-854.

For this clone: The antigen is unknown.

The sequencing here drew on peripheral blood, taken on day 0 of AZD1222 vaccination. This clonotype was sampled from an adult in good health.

CDR3 in amino acids: CASRRGTENQPQHF. For the CDR3, the DNA is TGTGCCAGCAGACGAGGGACAGAGAATCAGCCCCAGCATTTT. The rearrangement uses TRBV6-5 and TRBJ1-5; 7 bases agree with TRBD1. Looked up from germline, CDR1 is MNHEY and CDR2 is SVGAGI. This CDR3 spans 14 amino acids. V lost 6 bases and J lost 4; bases outside the gene matches: 6.